The TCR beta chain described here comes from a study of cytomegalovirus exposure and HLA in healthy donors. Study-level findings and limits: Some 150 TCR beta chains were listed as cytomegalovirus-associated.

Only in-frame clones appear in the TCRdb table, and some are missing; sequencing was by immunoSEQ multiplex PCR. Among some 150,000 clones listed, around nine tenths were seen once. The trim removed 0 bases at V and 1 base at J, leaving 2 bases unmatched. In germline, CDR1 is SGDLS, CDR2 YYNGEE. The CDR3 length is 15 residues. This clone appeared once. The antigen remains unidentified. Other DNA sequences from this sample encode an identical CDR3 as well. This chain uses TRBV9 with TRBJ2-7; TRBD2 aligns across 9 bases. The sample taken for sequencing was PBMCs. The sequence derives from a woman under 30 in good health and CMV-seropositive. CDR3 sequence reads: CASSVGLAGSYEQYF. As DNA, the CDR3 is TGTGCCAGCAGCGTAGGCCTAGCGGGATCCTACGAGCAGTACTTC.